This TCR beta chain was observed in a study of blood T cell repertoires in COVID-19. V lost 5 bases and J lost 5, with 16 bases in between. Germline assignment: CDR1 SGHAT and CDR2 FQNNGV. This CDR3 is built from 15 residues. Profiled with immunoSEQ multiplex PCR; TCRdb holds only in-frame clones, not every one. The sample lists about 110,000 clones; about 88% were seen once. Sequences were obtained from peripheral blood. This TCR was recovered from a man aged 40-49 years with acute or convalescent COVID-19. The chain combines TRBV11-2 with TRBJ2-1, with a possible D match to TRBD2 (7 bases). The CDR3 loop reads CASSARRGGNNEQFF. The DNA for the CDR3 is TGTGCCAGCAGCGCACGAAGGGGGGGGAACAATGAGCAGTTCTTC.